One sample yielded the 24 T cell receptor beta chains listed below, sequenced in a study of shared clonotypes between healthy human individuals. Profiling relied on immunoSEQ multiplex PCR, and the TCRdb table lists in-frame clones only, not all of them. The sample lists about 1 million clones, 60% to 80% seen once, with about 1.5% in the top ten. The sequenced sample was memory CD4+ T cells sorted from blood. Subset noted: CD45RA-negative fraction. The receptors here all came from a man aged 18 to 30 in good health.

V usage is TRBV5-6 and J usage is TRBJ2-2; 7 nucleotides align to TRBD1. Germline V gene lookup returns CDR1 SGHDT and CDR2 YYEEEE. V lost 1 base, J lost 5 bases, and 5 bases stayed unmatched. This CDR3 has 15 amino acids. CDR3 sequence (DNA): TGTGCCAGCAGCTTGTTACAGGGGAAAACCGGGGAGCTGTTTTTT. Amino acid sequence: CASSLLQGKTGELFF. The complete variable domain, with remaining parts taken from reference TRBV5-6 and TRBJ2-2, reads DAGVTQSPTHLIKTRGQQVTLRCSPKSGHDTVSWYQQALGQGPQFIFQYYEEEERQRGNFPDRFSGHQFPNYSSELNVNALLLGDSALYLCASSLLQGKTGELFFGEGSRLTVL.

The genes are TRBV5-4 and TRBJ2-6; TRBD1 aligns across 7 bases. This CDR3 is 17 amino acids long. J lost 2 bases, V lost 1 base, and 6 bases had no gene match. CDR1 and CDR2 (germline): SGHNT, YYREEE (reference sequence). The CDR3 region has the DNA TGTGCCAGCAGCTTGCCCCGACAGGGTACTGGGGCCAACGTCCTGACTTTC. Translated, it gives CASSLPRQGTGANVLTF.

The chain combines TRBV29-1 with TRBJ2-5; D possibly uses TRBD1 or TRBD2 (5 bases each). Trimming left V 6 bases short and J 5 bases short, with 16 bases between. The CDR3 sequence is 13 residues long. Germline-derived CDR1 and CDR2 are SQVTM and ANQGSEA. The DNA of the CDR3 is TGCAGCGTGGGGGATACACCAAGGGAGACCCAGTACTTC. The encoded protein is CSVGDTPRETQYF.

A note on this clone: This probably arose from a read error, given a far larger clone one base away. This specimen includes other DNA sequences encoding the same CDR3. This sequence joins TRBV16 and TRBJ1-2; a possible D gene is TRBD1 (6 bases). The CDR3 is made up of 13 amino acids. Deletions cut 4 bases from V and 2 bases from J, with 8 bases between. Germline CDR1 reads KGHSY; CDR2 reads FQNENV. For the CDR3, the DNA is TGTGCCAGCAGCCTCGGACAGAACTATGGCTACACCTTC. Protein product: CASSLGQNYGYTF.

The CDR3 loop is CASSQDTGSLLSPLHF. Here the CDR3 DNA reads TGCGCCAGCAGCCAAGATACCGGGTCCTTACTATCACCCCTCCACTTT. J is TRBJ1-6 and V is TRBV4-1; D is uncertain. Germline CDR1 and CDR2: MGHRA and YSYEKL. This CDR3 has 16 residues. V lost 0 bases, J lost 10 bases, and 16 bases lay in between.

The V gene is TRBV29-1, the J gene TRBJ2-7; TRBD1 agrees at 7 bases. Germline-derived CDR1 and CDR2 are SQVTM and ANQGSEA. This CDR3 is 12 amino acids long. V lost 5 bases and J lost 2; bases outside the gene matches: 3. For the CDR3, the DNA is TGCAGCGTTTTTGACAGGGCCTACGAGCAGTACTTC. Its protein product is CSVFDRAYEQYF.

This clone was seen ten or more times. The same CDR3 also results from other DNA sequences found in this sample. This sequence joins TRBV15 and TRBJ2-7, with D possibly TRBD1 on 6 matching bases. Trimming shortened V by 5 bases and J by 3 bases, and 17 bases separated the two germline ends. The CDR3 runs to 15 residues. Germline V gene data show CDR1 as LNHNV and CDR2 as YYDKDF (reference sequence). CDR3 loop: CATSASRDTSYEQYF. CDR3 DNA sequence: TGTGCCACCAGCGCATCTCGGGACACAAGCTACGAGCAGTACTTC.

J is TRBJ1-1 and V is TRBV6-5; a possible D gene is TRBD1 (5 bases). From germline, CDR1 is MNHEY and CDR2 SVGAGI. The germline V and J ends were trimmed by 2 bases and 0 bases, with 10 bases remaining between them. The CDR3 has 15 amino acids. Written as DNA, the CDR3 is TGTGCCAGCAGTTACGGGGGGAATATGAACACTGAAGCTTTCTTT. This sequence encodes CASSYGGNMNTEAFF.

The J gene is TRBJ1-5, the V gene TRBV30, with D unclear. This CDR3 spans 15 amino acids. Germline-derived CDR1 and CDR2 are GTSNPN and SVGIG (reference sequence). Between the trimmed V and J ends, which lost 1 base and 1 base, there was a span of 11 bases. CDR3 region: CAWSGFHTSNQPQHF. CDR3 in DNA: TGTGCCTGGAGTGGCTTTCATACAAGCAATCAGCCCCAGCATTTT.

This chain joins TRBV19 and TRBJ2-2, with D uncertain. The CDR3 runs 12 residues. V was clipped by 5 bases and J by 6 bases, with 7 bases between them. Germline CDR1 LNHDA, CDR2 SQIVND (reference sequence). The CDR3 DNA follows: TGTGCCAGTAGTTACACTGCCGGGGAGCTGTTTTTT. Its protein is CASSYTAGELFF.

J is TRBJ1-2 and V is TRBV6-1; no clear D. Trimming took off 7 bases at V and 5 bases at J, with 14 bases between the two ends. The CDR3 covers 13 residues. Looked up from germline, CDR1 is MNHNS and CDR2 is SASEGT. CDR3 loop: CASNRGVGYGYTF. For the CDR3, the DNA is TGTGCCAGCAATCGCGGAGTAGGATATGGCTACACCTTC.

The CDR3 nucleotides read TGCGCCAGCAGCGCACGTCTACTCGGCAATGAGCAGTTCTTC. Its protein is CASSARLLGNEQFF. The chain links TRBV5-1 to TRBJ2-1; D is uncertain. The CDR3 consists of 14 residues. Germline-derived CDR1 and CDR2 are SGHRS and YFSETQ. Trimming took 4 bases from V and 6 from J, leaving 14 bases between them.

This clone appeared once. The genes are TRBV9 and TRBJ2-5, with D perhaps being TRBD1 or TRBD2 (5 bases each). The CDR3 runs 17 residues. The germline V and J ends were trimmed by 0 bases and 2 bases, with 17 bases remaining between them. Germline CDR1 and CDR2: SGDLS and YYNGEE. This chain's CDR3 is CASSVGRSGILQETQYF. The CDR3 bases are TGTGCCAGCAGCGTAGGGAGGTCAGGGATTTTACAAGAGACCCAGTACTTC. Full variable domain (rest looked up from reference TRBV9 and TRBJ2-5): DSGVTQTPKHLITATGQRVTLRCSPRSGDLSVYWYQQSLDQGLQFLIQYYNGEERAKGNILERFSAQQFPDLHSELNLSSLELGDSALYFCASSVGRSGILQETQYFGPGTRLLVL.

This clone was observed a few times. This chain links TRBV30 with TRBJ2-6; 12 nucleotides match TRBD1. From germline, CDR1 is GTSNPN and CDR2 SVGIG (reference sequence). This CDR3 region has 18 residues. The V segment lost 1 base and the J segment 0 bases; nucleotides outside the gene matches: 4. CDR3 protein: CAWSGGTGGFSGANVLTF. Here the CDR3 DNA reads TGTGCCTGGAGTGGGGGGACAGGGGGCTTCTCTGGGGCCAACGTCCTGACTTTC. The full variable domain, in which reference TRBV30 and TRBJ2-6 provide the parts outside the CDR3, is SQTIHQWPATLVQPVGSPLSLECTVEGTSNPNLYWYRQAAGRGLQLLFYSVGIGQISSEVPQNLSASRPQDRQFILSSKKLLLSDSGFYLCAWSGGTGGFSGANVLTFGAGSRLTVL.

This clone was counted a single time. CDR3 in amino acids: CASSLGGYGGTEYGYTF. Written as DNA, the CDR3 is TGTGCCAGCAGCTTAGGAGGTTATGGCGGGACAGAGTATGGCTACACCTTC. V gene TRBV11-2 combines with J gene TRBJ1-2; TRBD1 aligns across 7 bases. This CDR3 is 17 amino acids long. Per germline, CDR1 SGHAT and CDR2 FQNNGV. V trimming: 1 base; J trimming: 5 bases; junction bases outside the gene matches: 13.

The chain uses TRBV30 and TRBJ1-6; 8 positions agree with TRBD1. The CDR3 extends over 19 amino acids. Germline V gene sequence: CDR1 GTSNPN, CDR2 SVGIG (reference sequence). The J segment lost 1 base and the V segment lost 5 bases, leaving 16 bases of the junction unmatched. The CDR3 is CAWRIGQGQTGSYNSPLHF. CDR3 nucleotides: TGTGCCTGGCGAATTGGACAGGGACAGACGGGATCCTATAATTCACCCCTCCACTTT.

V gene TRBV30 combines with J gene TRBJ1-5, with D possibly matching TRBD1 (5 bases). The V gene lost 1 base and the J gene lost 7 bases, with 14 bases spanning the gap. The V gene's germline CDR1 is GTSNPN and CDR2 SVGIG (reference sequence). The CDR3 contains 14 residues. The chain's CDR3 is CAWSGSRAWQPQHF. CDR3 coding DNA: TGTGCCTGGAGTGGGTCCAGGGCTTGGCAGCCCCAGCATTTT.

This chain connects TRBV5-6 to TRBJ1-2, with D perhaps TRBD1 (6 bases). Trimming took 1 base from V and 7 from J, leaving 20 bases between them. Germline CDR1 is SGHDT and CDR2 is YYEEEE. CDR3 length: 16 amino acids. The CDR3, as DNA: TGTGCCAGCAGCTTGCGTACCCCGGGGACATCGGGTGGCTACACCTTC. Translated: CASSLRTPGTSGGYTF.

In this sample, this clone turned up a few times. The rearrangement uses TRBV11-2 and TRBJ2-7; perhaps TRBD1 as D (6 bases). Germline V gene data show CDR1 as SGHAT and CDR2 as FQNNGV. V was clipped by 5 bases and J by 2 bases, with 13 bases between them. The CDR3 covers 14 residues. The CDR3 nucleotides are TGTGCCAGCAGCACCCAGACAGGCGCCTACGAGCAGTACTTC. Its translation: CASSTQTGAYEQYF.

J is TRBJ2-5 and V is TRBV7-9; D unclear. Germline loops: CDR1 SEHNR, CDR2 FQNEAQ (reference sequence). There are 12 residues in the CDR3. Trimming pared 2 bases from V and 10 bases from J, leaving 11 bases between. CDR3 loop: CASSLSPIGQYF. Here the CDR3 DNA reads TGTGCCAGCAGCTTATCCCCAATAGGCCAGTACTTC.

DNA of the CDR3: TGCGCCAGCAGCCCGGGGACTAGCTGGGGGACCGGGGAGCTGTTTTTT. Translating it yields CASSPGTSWGTGELFF. This rearrangement joins TRBV5-1 to TRBJ2-2; 9 nucleotides agree with TRBD2. Germline trimming cut 4 bases from V and 5 bases from J; bases unmatched to any gene: 9. The germline CDR1 and CDR2 sequences are SGHRS and YFSETQ. The CDR3 extends over 16 amino acids. The whole variable domain, remainder taken from reference TRBV5-1 and TRBJ2-2, is KAGVTQTPRYLIKTRGQQVTLSCSPISGHRSVSWYQQTPGQGLQFLFEYFSETQRNKGNFPGRFSGRQFSNSRSEMNVSTLELGDSALYLCASSPGTSWGTGELFFGEGSRLTVL.

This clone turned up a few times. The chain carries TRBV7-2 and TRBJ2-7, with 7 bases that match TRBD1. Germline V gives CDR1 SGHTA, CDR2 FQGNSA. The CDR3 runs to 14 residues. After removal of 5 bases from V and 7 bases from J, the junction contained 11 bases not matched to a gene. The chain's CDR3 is CASSRDSATGEQYF. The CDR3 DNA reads TGTGCCAGCAGCCGGGACAGCGCGACGGGGGAGCAGTACTTC.

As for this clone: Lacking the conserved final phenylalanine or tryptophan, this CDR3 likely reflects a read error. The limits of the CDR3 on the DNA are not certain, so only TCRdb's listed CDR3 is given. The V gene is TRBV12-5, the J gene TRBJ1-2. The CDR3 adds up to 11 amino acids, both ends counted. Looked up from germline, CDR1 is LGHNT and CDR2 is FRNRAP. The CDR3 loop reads CASGELRDSSI.

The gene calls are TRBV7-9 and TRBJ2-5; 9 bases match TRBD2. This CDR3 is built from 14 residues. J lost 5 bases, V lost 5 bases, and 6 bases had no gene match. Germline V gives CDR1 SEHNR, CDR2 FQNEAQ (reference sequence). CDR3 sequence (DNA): TGTGCCAGCAGCCCGGGACTAGCTGGGGAGACCCAGTACTTC. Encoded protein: CASSPGLAGETQYF.